This T cell receptor beta chain was recovered during a study of blood T cell repertoires in COVID-19 (dated by TCRdb to the early 2020s). In terms of the full investigation: Samples covering the acute and convalescent phases of COVID-19 were provided by collaborators in the United States, Italy and Spain. The repertoires were released in a freely available public database meant as a resource for research on the immune response to SARS-CoV-2. The dataset comprised deeply sampled blood TCRbeta repertoires from subjects exposed to, actively infected with, or recovered from COVID-19. The samples were drawn from the first 160 participants of the ongoing ImmuneRACE study and from 950 to 1,500 subjects provided by 6 global collaborators. The material from the prospective study consisted of cDNA or gDNA derived from T cells, B-cell-depleted T cells, or PBMCs. Where available, HLA class I and class II types were taken from metadata supplied by the sample provider and were not determined by assay-based typing. The sample metadata nearly always contained a de-identified subject ID, COVID-19 status, age in years and sex. What the research found in general, with its limitations: The amount of clinical and demographic metadata varied by source and participant and was provided uncurated.

Collaborating institutions collected whole blood in K2EDTA tubes following their own protocols. For TCRbeta analysis, collaborators shipped samples as frozen whole blood, isolated PBMCs, or DNA extracted from either of those sample types. Concerning this clone itself: Its antigen remains undetermined. No base quality information exists; no much larger clone differs at one position.

TCRbeta CDR3 regions were amplified from genomic DNA using the immunoSEQ Assay, a bias-controlled multiplex PCR. Per the source publication's procedure: The number of nucleated cells in each sample was estimated by amplification of reference gene primers within the assay. Sequence reads were collapsed and filtered to measure the absolute abundance of every unique TCRbeta CDR3 rearrangement. For each sample, productive Simpson clonality was calculated by taking the square root of Simpson's diversity index across productive rearrangements. Held by TCRdb, this immuneACCESS table contains in-frame sequences only and omits some clones. Under half of the omission traces to an unresolved V gene where checked; the cause of the rest is unknown. V and J calls and clone size are copied from that table; D and trimming were computed from the DNA. The sample table shows tens of thousands of clones, and 75% to 90% are seen once. The ten largest account for roughly 29% of the sample.

Sequencing was done on a sample of peripheral blood. The TCR originated in a woman in her 70s with active COVID-19.

Here the CDR3 is given as CASSQARAGLYEQYF. The DNA sequence reads TGTGCCAGCAGCCAAGCTCGAGCGGGGCTCTACGAGCAGTACTTC. This chain is built from TRBV14 and TRBJ2-7; TRBD2 lines up with 7 middle nucleotides. The germline V gene encodes CDR1 SGHDN and CDR2 FVKESK. V lost 1 base and J lost 3 bases, and the count of bases not matched to a germline gene is 6. Inclusive of the bounding cysteine and phenylalanine, the CDR3 is 15 residues long. Kept here is only the CDR3 DNA, which spans 45 bases and is read in frame from base 1.